Included here is one T cell receptor (beta chain) sequence, with context. The antigen is unknown. CDR1 and CDR2 (germline): MDHEN, SYDVKM. The CDR3 length is 12 residues. Between the trimmed V and J ends, which lost 2 bases and 2 bases, there was a span of 4 bases. After autologous stem cell transplantation all patients relapsed, and prior brentuximab vedotin exposure differed between cohorts. The data stem from a study of PD-1 blockade in classical Hodgkin lymphoma. General study points: Complete responders entered with baseline diversity on par with newly diagnosed patients, the results showed. The study found that TCR diversity rose significantly by C4D1 in CD4+ but not CD8+ cells. Those starting nivolumab under 1 year post-ASCT were excluded. Relapsed/refractory patients reportedly had lower baseline diversity than newly diagnosed patients.

Some clones are missing from TCRdb's copy, which holds only in-frame ones; the method was immunoSEQ multiplex PCR. This sample has 50,000 to 65,000 clones, with around 93% found just once. Specimen: peripheral blood mononuclear cells (PBMCs), collected before the second cycle of nivolumab. This TCR was recovered from a human donor with classical Hodgkin lymphoma. The chain links TRBV28 to TRBJ2-7; D not resolved. The CDR3 loop is CASSLTTYEQYF. CDR3 nucleotide sequence: TGTGCCAGCAGTTTAACCACCTACGAGCAGTACTTC.